Below, one T cell receptor (beta chain) is given with its context. The antigen this receptor binds is unknown. Within one base of it there is no much larger clone, and no base qualities were kept. This record belongs to a study of cytomegalovirus exposure and HLA in healthy donors (dated by TCRdb to about 2017). Regarding the research as a whole: An earlier analysis of 587 of the donors reported about 260 Gb of sequence data and 117 million unique TCR beta sequences obtained from about 180 million T cells. Both class I and class II loci were covered by HLA typing, at four-digit resolution. The study profiled the T cell repertoires of fewer than 850 subjects by immunosequencing and related them to cytomegalovirus serostatus. An earlier analysis of approximately 500 of the donors applied high-throughput TCR beta sequencing to assess whether each TCR beta V gene segment acted as functional or pseudogenic. The genetic ancestry cluster associated with self-reported Caucasian donors included 81% of the approximately 410 genotyped donors. To study patterns of TCR occurrence, a later analysis re-analyzed previously published TCR beta repertoires from around 660 donors and added high-resolution HLA genotyping. Rather than using new phenotypic data, the later analysis identified candidate immune exposures from TCR beta sequences and from how often those sequences occurred across donors. Several DR-DQ haplotypes were treated as single units for association and clustering because of strong linkage in the cohort. High-throughput TCR immunosequencing, statistical association of individual TCRs with disease status, and machine learning were combined to predict cytomegalovirus infection status. Alongside the repertoire data, information on donor age, sex, ethnicity and CMV serostatus was compiled. In a later genetic analysis, genome-wide SNP genotypes for about 55% of the roughly 700 donors were used, and that subset was treated as a discovery cohort. An early release covering about 600 HLA-typed donors comprised approximately 290 gigabases of sequencing data and around 80 million unique TCR sequences. In addition to the first cohort of around 670 subjects, a separate validation cohort of 130 or so different subjects was used. All discovery cohort repertoires had been generated on a single sequencing platform. The study aimed to test whether signatures of past pathogen exposure could be identified by cataloging public T cell receptors. The number of typed donors differed by locus: roughly 620-630 for A, B, C, DRB1 and DQB1; 500 to 550 for DQA1; approximately 600 for DPA1; and about 450 for DPB1. Among about 400 genotyped donors of the cohort, an average of roughly 230,000 unique TCR beta nucleotide sequences was sequenced per donor, of which about 18% were non-productive.

The paper as a whole reports these results and caveats: A further reported finding was that TCR beta sequences accurately predicted the HLA-A and HLA-B alleles for most subjects in the first cohort. A later analysis associated 16,951 TCR beta sequences with specific HLA alleles at a false discovery rate of 0.05. A few of the identified cytomegalovirus-associated TCR beta chains were confirmed in vitro to be specific for cytomegalovirus antigens. In a later analysis, the rate of TCR association differed among HLA loci, with DRB1 alleles having the most associated TCRs and HLA-C alleles having the fewest. Strong co-occurrence of HLA alleles, especially DR and DQ, made assigning TCR associations to individual alleles difficult. The classifier was reported to diagnose cytomegalovirus status with high specificity and sensitivity in both the original and validation cohorts. In the study, some 160 TCR beta chains were listed as associated with cytomegalovirus. Some IMGT-functional V segments, including TRBV6-2 and TRBV6-3, could not be distinguished by the 87-base-pair reads and were therefore excluded. In a later genetic analysis, a missense DCLRE1C variant was associated with V-gene and J-gene trimming of TCR beta chains, and the association was replicated in an independent cohort. Roughly uniform sequencing depth across donors was assumed in presence/absence analyses, although this assumption may not hold. The authors suggested that the approach could potentially be generalized to other disease states and immunological phenotypes. Only TCR beta chains were sequenced in this cohort, and the absence of alpha or paired-chain data limited detectable features. Across donors, most TCR sequences were observed very rarely, whereas some public TCRs were present in many individuals. Linkage disequilibrium might explain the correlated functional status among segregating V segments, but an unknown experimental factor could not be ruled out. In a later genetic analysis, fewer N-insertions in productive TCRs were reported among donors in an Asian-associated ancestry cluster than the roughly 640-donor mean. HLA typing was unavailable for some donors at each locus, so association tests used only the typed subset. Compared with equally common non-associated chains, HLA-associated TCR beta chains in a later analysis were more clonally expanded and had lower generation probabilities. In a later analysis, most CMV-associated TCR beta chains were found to appear HLA-restricted, with HLA associations seemingly driven largely by CMV exposure. The sequencing pipeline was judged likely to have produced a cluster of highly shared sequence variants as a technical artifact. In an earlier analysis of over 550 of the donors, most TCR beta V segments were observed in productive rearrangements about 87% or about 30% of the time, broadly matching IMGT annotations. Because counts were too low, 15 or so rarely observed V segments, including chromosome 9 orphons, were excluded from the earlier analysis of around 640 of the donors. A later analysis reported that several top co-occurrence clusters appeared linked to parvovirus B19, influenza, CMV and Epstein-Barr virus. For the cohort, immune exposure information was limited to CMV serostatus.

The library was built by means of the immunoSEQ multiplex PCR assay. The multiplex PCR relied on a mix of 60 forward primers for TCR Vbeta segments and 13 reverse primers for TCR Jbeta segments. A multiplex PCR assay on genomic DNA amplified the CDR3 region of rearranged TCR beta genes. The amplified TCR beta libraries were sequenced on the Illumina HiSeq System as 87-base-pair reads. The paper's processing steps were these. Across the roughly 700 repertoires, a later analysis counted about 81 million unique TCR beta chains, roughly 11 million of which were shared by at least two donors. A nearest-neighbor algorithm error-corrected the raw reads and collapsed the reads into unique sequences, merging closely related sequences to remove PCR and sequencing errors. Alignment of CDR3 sequences to IMGT reference sequences was used to assign V, D and J gene segments. Each retained sequence needed at least a six-nucleotide match to both a V gene segment and a J gene segment. Rearrangements were classified as productive when the CDR3 lacked stop codons and remained in frame with V and J, and all other rearrangements were classified as non-productive. CDR3 was defined by IMGT convention, running from the second conserved V-encoded cysteine to the conserved J-encoded phenylalanine. The earlier analysis of roughly 590 of the donors excluded any sequence lacking an unambiguous match to a single V gene segment. An earlier analysis of 450 to 650 of the donors called V segments functional above 56.7% productive rearrangements and segregating when the between-donor standard deviation exceeded 5%. A statistical classification framework was built for diagnosing cytomegalovirus status from the catalog of TCR beta chain sequences. In a later analysis, TCR nucleotide sequences were compared against IMGT/GENE-DB human TR gene sequences so that V and J genes could be assigned. Using the TCRdist pipeline, a later analysis assigned CDR3 sequences along with most-parsimonious VDJ recombination scenarios. In a later analysis, each TCR beta chain was defined by its CDR3 amino acid sequence together with its V-gene family, and reads lacking a unique V-gene family were excluded. In a later analysis, 550 to 650 highly shared, low-generation-probability nucleotide sequences were removed to address suspected cross-contamination and a sequencing artifact. A later analysis calculated a clonal expansion index for each public chain from normalized within-repertoire ranks of inferred template counts. In a later analysis, generation probabilities were computed with a VDJ recombination model fitted to out-of-frame rearrangements, and the resulting probabilities were checked against IGoR. A later analysis scored TCR-TCR, TCR-HLA and TCR-CMV co-occurrence with hypergeometric tests, applying a repertoire-size bias correction to TCR pairs. False discovery rates were estimated in a later analysis by permuting HLA or CMV assignments 20 times. In a later analysis, co-occurring TCRs were grouped using DBSCAN, and TCRdist sequence similarity was added for clustering within HLA-allele-positive subsets. Co-occurrence clustering excluded repertoires with fewer than 30,000 or more than 120,000 public chains, plus five with anomalous nucleotide sharing. The clones in this table, taken by TCRdb from immuneACCESS, are in-frame only. Not every clone is retained; where verified, under half of the shortfall comes from an unresolved V gene, and the cause of the rest is unknown. That table gives V, J and clone size, and the DNA gave D and trimming. The sample has under 200,000 clones on record, 76% of them singletons. The top ten hold over 1.1% of the sample.

The cohort comprised more than 550 healthy bone marrow donors. All cohort members were sampled while nominally healthy, although unrecorded immune exposures were likely present. The donor tested CMV seronegative and was one of the 352 seronegative cohort members. A peripheral blood sample was collected from each donor, and TCR beta sequencing was performed on peripheral blood mononuclear cells. Genomic DNA extraction from the blood cell samples was performed with the Qiagen DNeasy Blood Extraction Kit. Trimming at the junction amounts to 3 bases on V and 3 bases on J, and the germline ends lie 12 bases apart. The CDR3 starts with the cysteine, ends with the phenylalanine, and has 14 residues. CDR3 DNA only is kept here, 42 bases in frame from base 1. CDR1 and CDR2 are read off the germline V gene as MDHEN and SYDVKM.

Sequencing used PBMCs. Recombination connected TRBV28 to TRBJ2-7; possibly the D gene is TRBD2, per 7 matching bases. This receptor was identified in a man in his 60s in good health and CMV-seronegative. This receptor carries the CDR3 CASSLWGGDYEQYF. The base sequence is TGTGCCAGCAGTTTGTGGGGGGGCGACTACGAGCAGTACTTC.